This T cell receptor beta chain was obtained from a study of T-cell reconstitution after alpha-beta-depleted transplantation in children. Study results and limitations: Approximately two months post-transplant, alpha-beta T cells reportedly originated from several hundred expanded graft clones.

This clonotype came up a few times. The antigen remains undetermined. A library of TCRbeta sequences, prepared with unique molecular identifiers, was generated. From the PCR reads, TCRdb called clonotypes with MiXCR, one entry per CDR3 protein. Among 440,000 or so distinct CDR3 sequences listed, roughly 43% were seen once. This receptor was obtained from a girl aged 2 to 9 with aplastic anemia, due to receive a stem cell transplant. The sequencing here drew on PBMCs, taken before TCRalphabeta/CD19-depleted stem cell transplant.

CDR3 DNA: TGCAGTGCTCCGGGACCCCGATCCTACGAGCAGTACTTC. Translating gives CSAPGPRSYEQYF. The chain uses TRBV20-1 and TRBJ2-7; either TRBD1 or TRBD2 may supply D (5 bases each). Per germline, CDR1 DFQATT and CDR2 SNEGSKA (reference sequence). Trimming took 5 bases from V and 1 from J, leaving 12 bases between them. This CDR3 comprises 13 residues.